Given below is one TCR beta chain in context. The antigen is not known. The data stem from a study of identical twins. Overall study findings and caveats: For monozygotic twins, models underestimated out-of-frame TCR alpha sharing. Instead of following the same donors, the conclusions were based on cross-sectional statistical analysis.

TCRdb processed the 5' RACE reads anew with MiXCR; each CDR3 protein has one entry. The table lists approximately 500,000 distinct CDR3 sequences, over 12% of them singletons. Healthy Caucasian individuals made up all the donors. The sample was also linked to a second study, of yellow fever vaccine responses in identical twins. This second study says: Twins' vaccine T cell responses were reported to seem partly convergent and partly personalized.

Sequencing was performed on CD4+ T cells sorted from blood. The clonotype comes from a woman aged 18-29 years in good health.

CDR3 protein: CASSFVDRNYEQYF. Here the CDR3 DNA reads TGTGCCAGCAGTTTCGTGGACAGGAACTACGAGCAGTACTTC. The V gene is TRBV28, the J gene TRBJ2-7; 7 nucleotides align to TRBD1. The germline CDR1 and CDR2 sequences are MDHEN and SYDVKM. The CDR3 has 14 amino acids. V shed 3 bases, J shed 3 bases, and the junction held 5 bases outside the gene matches. The full variable domain, its missing parts supplied by reference TRBV28 and TRBJ2-7, is DVKVTQSSRYLVKRTGEKVFLECVQDMDHENMFWYRQDPGLGLRLIYFSYDVKMKEKGDIPEGYSVSREKKERFSLILESASTNQTSMYLCASSFVDRNYEQYFGPGTRLTVT.